This TCR beta chain was recovered during a study of tumor-infiltrating lymphocytes in primary liver carcinoma. Study-level results: The study found a significantly higher top-250-clone fraction in tumors than in blood (p = 0.039).

Researchers generated TCR beta cDNA from roughly 500 ng of total RNA, relying on a constant-region primer. Library construction for TCR beta comprised three nested multiplex PCR rounds performed with slightly modified ARM-PCR. Each of the first two PCR rounds ran approximately 10 cycles with TRBV1-TRBV30 forward and C-beta reverse primers. One entry per CDR3 protein results from TCRdb running MiXCR on the multiplex PCR reads. The table has about 78,000 distinct CDR3 sequences, about two thirds seen once; the top ten hold roughly 13%. As to this clonotype: What it binds is not known. The CDR3 carries no conserved terminal phenylalanine or tryptophan, so it likely arises from a read error. The DNA is left out, because the CDR3 cannot be placed on it with certainty; the CDR3 is given as TCRdb lists it.

Co-extraction of RNA and DNA was performed on roughly 20-34 mg of unsorted bulk tissue. None of the patients had received treatment, and all had chronic HBV infection. Germline values: CDR1 MDHEN, CDR2 SYDVKM. A total of 14 residues make up the CDR3, ends included. This sequence originates from a woman aged 55-69 years with primary liver carcinoma and hepatitis B virus infection. V is TRBV28 and J is TRBJ2-2. Specimen: liver tumor tissue from sampling region 4. As to subset: tumor region T4, right-lateral pole. CDR3 amino acids: CTSSPASLSGELFS.